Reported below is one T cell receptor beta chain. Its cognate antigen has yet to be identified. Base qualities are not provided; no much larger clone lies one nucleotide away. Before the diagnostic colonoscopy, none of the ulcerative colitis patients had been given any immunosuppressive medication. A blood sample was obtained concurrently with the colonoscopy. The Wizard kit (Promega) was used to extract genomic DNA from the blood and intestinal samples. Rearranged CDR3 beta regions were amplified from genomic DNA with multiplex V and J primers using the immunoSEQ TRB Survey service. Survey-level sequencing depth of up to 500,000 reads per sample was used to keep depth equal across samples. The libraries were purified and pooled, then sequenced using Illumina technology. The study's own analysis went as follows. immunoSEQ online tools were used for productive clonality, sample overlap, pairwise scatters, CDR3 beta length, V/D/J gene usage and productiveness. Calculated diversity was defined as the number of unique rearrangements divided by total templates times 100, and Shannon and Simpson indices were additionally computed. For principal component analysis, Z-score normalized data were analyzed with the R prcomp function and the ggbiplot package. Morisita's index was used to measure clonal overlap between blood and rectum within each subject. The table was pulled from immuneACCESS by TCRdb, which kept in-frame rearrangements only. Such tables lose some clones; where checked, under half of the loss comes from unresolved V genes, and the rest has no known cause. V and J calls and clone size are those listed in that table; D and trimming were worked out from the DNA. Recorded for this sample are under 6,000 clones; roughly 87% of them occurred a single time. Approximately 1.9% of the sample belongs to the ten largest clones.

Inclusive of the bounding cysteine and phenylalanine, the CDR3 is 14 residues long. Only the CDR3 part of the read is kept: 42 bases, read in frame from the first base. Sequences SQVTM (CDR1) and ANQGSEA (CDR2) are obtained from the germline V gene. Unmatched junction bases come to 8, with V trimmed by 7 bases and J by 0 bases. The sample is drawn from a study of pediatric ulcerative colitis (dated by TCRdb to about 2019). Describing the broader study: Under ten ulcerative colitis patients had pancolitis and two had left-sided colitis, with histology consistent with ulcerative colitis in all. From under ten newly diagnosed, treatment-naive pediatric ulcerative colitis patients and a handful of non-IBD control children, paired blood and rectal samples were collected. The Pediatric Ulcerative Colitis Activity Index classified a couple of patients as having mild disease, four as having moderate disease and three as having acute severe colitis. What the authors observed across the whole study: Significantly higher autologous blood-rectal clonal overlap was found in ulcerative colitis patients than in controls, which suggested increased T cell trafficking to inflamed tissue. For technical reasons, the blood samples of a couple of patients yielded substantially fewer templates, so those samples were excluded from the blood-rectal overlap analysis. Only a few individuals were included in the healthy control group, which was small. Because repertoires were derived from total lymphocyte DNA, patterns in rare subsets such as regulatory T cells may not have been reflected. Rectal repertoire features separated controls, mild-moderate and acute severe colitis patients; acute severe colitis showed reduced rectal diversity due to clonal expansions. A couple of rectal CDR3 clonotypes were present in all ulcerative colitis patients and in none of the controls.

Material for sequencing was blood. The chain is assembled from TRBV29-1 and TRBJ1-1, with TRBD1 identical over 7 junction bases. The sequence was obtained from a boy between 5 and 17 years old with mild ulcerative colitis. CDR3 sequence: CSALKGQVNTEAFF. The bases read TGCAGCGCCCTTAAAGGACAGGTGAACACTGAAGCTTTCTTT.